This T cell receptor (beta chain) emerged from a study of T cell responses to AZD1222 COVID-19 vaccine. The CDR3 extends over 14 amino acids. V was cut by 4 bases and J by 4 bases, with 14 bases left in between. The germline gives CDR1 SQVTM, CDR2 ANQGSEA. Produced via immunoSEQ multiplex PCR; TCRdb's table is partial and in-frame only. Of around 130,000 clones listed, roughly 92% are singletons. The chain joins TRBV29-1 to TRBJ2-1; D uncertain. This sequence was found in an adult who received the AZD1222 COVID-19 vaccine. The sample consisted of peripheral blood, taken 28 days after the second AZD1222 dose. CDR3 coding DNA: TGCAGCGTTGGAGGCTTGAATAGGTACAATGAGCAGTTCTTC. Amino acids: CSVGGLNRYNEQFF.